This T cell receptor (beta chain) comes out of a study of radiation and T cells in renal cell carcinoma. Study background: Nephrectomy followed 15 Gy stereotactic body radiation by 4 weeks.

With regard to this clone: Its antigen remains unidentified.

CDR1 SGHRS and CDR2 YFSETQ come from the germline V gene. The germline V and J ends were trimmed by 2 bases and 4 bases, with 7 bases remaining between them. This CDR3 region has 12 residues. The sample's time point: baseline pretreatment blood. Described treatment: 15 Gy SBRT to primary tumor, nephrectomy 4 weeks later. This renal cell carcinoma was of the clear cell type. Sequenced by immunoSEQ multiplex PCR; TCRdb stores in-frame clones only, minus some. The sample yields more than 75,000 clones, 65% to 85% seen once. Study observations and caveats: From baseline, blood top tumor clonotypes peaked at 2 weeks post-radiation. Pretreatment tumor biopsies were lacking, so baseline clonotypes are unknown.

The sample here was blood, taken from a patient whose treatment included radiotherapy and nephrectomy. The receptor was isolated from a man in his 60s with renal cell carcinoma. The V and J genes are TRBV5-1 and TRBJ2-7; D ambiguous. The CDR3 protein is CASSFDRYEQYF. As DNA, the CDR3 is TGCGCCAGCAGCTTCGACCGGTACGAGCAGTACTTC.